The 32 T cell receptor beta chains reported below all come from one sample, sequenced in a study of T cell responses to AZD1222 COVID-19 vaccine. Clones were sequenced by immunoSEQ multiplex PCR, and TCRdb holds only the in-frame ones, with some missing. The table includes around 150,000 clones, approximately 91% detected once. Sequences were derived from peripheral blood, sampled 28 days after the second AZD1222 dose. The receptors were sampled from an adult who received the AZD1222 COVID-19 vaccine.

V usage is TRBV19 and J usage is TRBJ2-1; D gene unclear. V was pared by 4 bases and J by 6 bases, with 7 bases between. The CDR3 spans 12 residues. The germline CDR1 and CDR2 sequences are LNHDA and SQIVND (reference sequence). The CDR3 protein is CASSRDTNEQFF. CDR3 nucleotide sequence: TGTGCCAGTAGTAGAGACACCAATGAGCAGTTCTTC.

The chain is built from TRBV19 and TRBJ2-3; 9 bases align to TRBD2. CDR3 length equals 16 residues. Germline CDR1 is LNHDA and CDR2 is SQIVND (reference sequence). With 2 bases clipped from V and 6 bases from J, the junction kept 9 bases outside the gene matches. CDR3 in amino acids: CASSIWGGGAVDTQYF. DNA of the CDR3: TGTGCCAGTAGTATATGGGGCGGGGGGGCCGTCGATACGCAGTATTTT.

The chain joins TRBV29-1 to TRBJ1-2; 11 bases are a match to TRBD1. The CDR3 extends over 13 amino acids. Per germline, CDR1 SQVTM and CDR2 ANQGSEA. V gave up 6 bases and J gave up 7 bases; unmatched junction bases: 7. Here the CDR3 reads CSVPRDRGFGYTF. The CDR3 bases are TGCAGCGTCCCCCGGGACAGGGGGTTTGGCTACACCTTC.

This rearrangement joins TRBV18 to TRBJ1-2, with D unclear. CDR3 size: 14 residues. Germline V gene sequence: CDR1 KGHSH, CDR2 LQKENI. Trimming cost V 0 bases and J 4 bases, with 9 bases left between them. Here the CDR3 DNA reads TGTGCCAGCTCACCACCGGGCGGGAGCTATGGCTACACCTTC. It translates to CASSPPGGSYGYTF.

This clone was detected only a few times. The chain is built from TRBV5-1 and TRBJ2-7; D remains ambiguous. The CDR3 totals 13 residues. Trimming left V 1 base short and J 2 bases short, with 7 bases between. CDR1 and CDR2 (germline): SGHRS, YFSETQ. For the CDR3, the DNA is TGCGCCAGCAGCTTGTCTAGTGCCTACGAGCAGTACTTC. It is translated as CASSLSSAYEQYF. The full variable domain, its missing parts supplied by reference TRBV5-1 and TRBJ2-7, is KAGVTQTPRYLIKTRGQQVTLSCSPISGHRSVSWYQQTPGQGLQFLFEYFSETQRNKGNFPGRFSGRQFSNSRSEMNVSTLELGDSALYLCASSLSSAYEQYFGPGTRLTVT.

This clone was seen a single time. The chain links TRBV21-1 to TRBJ2-2; the DNA was not compared with TRBD1, the D call given in the table. TRBV21-1 is an annotated pseudogene. The CDR3 covers 21 residues. For the CDR3, the DNA is TGTGCCAGCAGCAAAAAGTTCCCACCGCCAGAAACAGGGGTAAACACCGGGGAGCTGTTTTTT. This sequence encodes CASSKKFPPPETGVNTGELFF.

This chain connects TRBV6-5 to TRBJ1-5; TRBD1 matches at 7 bases. The trim removed 4 bases at V and 6 bases at J, leaving 3 bases unmatched. The V gene's germline CDR1 is MNHEY and CDR2 SVGAGI. CDR3 length: 13 residues. The CDR3 protein is CASSLQGLQPQHF. The DNA of the CDR3 is TGTGCCAGCAGTTTACAGGGGCTTCAGCCCCAGCATTTT.

V usage is TRBV7-2 and J usage is TRBJ1-5; no clear D gene. V was pared by 4 bases and J by 9 bases, with 19 bases between. The CDR3 extends over 15 amino acids. CDR1 and CDR2 from the germline V gene are SGHTA and FQGNSA. DNA for the CDR3: TGTGCCAGCAGCTCATGGGAAGGTGTTCGATCGCCCCAGCATTTT. Its protein is CASSSWEGVRSPQHF.

The genes are TRBV7-2 and TRBJ2-2; 8 bases line up with TRBD1. J was trimmed by 4 bases and V by 4 bases; bases with no gene match: 11. The CDR3 sequence is 17 residues long. Germline CDR1 reads SGHTA; CDR2 reads FQGNSA. CDR3 nucleotides: TGTGCCAGCAGCTCGAGAGCGGACAGGGTGGTCACCGGGGAGCTGTTTTTT. Amino acid sequence: CASSSRADRVVTGELFF. The variable domain in full, with the rest retrieved from reference TRBV7-2 and TRBJ2-2, is GAGVSQSPSNKVTEKGKDVELRCDPISGHTALYWYRQSLGQGLEFLIYFQGNSAPDKSGLPSDRFSAERTGGSVSTLTIQRTQQEDSAVYLCASSSRADRVVTGELFFGEGSRLTVL.

The table lists this clone with a count of one. V is TRBV5-4 and J is TRBJ1-3; D may be TRBD1 (6 bases). Trimming took off 4 bases at V and 0 bases at J, with 17 bases between the two ends. The length of the CDR3 is 17 residues. Germline CDR1 and CDR2: SGHNT and YYREEE (reference sequence). DNA for the CDR3: TGTGCCAGCAGCAAAGCCTCGGACAGAGCCTCTGGAAACACCATATATTTT. Protein sequence: CASSKASDRASGNTIYF.

This clone showed up just once. This rearrangement joins TRBV7-3 to TRBJ2-1; D gene unclear. The CDR3 covers 14 residues. Trimming cost V 4 bases and J 9 bases, with 16 bases left between them. Germline loops: CDR1 SGHTA, CDR2 FQGTGA. The CDR3 reads CASSSRTRGSEQFF. CDR3 nucleotide sequence: TGTGCCAGCAGCTCTAGGACCCGTGGAAGTGAGCAGTTCTTC.

J is TRBJ2-5 and V is TRBV4-2; no definite D call. Germline V lookup: CDR1 LGHNA, CDR2 YNFKEQ. V was cut by 6 bases and J by 4 bases, with 18 bases left in between. The CDR3 has 15 amino acids. In DNA, the CDR3 is TGTGCCAGCAGTCGTATACTGAAGGTGGGAGAGACCCAGTACTTC. The encoded protein is CASSRILKVGETQYF.

The chain employs TRBV27 and TRBJ2-3; tentatively, D is TRBD2 (5 bases). Germline CDR1 reads MNHEY; CDR2 reads SMNVEV (reference sequence). The CDR3 covers 14 residues. Trimming left V 4 bases short and J 4 bases short, with 12 bases between. The CDR3 bases are TGTGCCAGCAGTTGGAGGCTAGCCTCAGATACGCAGTATTTT. Translated: CASSWRLASDTQYF.

The V call is TRBV7-3, the J call TRBJ2-2, with D tentatively TRBD1 or TRBD2 (6 bases each). V was cut by 4 bases and J by 8 bases, with 14 bases left in between. CDR1 is SGHTA and CDR2 is FQGTGA in the germline V gene. The CDR3 runs to 14 residues. CDR3 bases: TGTGCCAGCAGCTATAGCGGAGACAGGGGGGAGCTGTTTTTT. It is translated as CASSYSGDRGELFF.

CDR3 protein: CASSLGEGVWETQYF. The CDR3 DNA reads TGCGCCAGCAGCTTGGGAGAGGGGGTTTGGGAGACCCAGTACTTC. The J gene is TRBJ2-5, the V gene TRBV5-1; D is perhaps TRBD1 (6 bases). V was cut by 0 bases and J by 5 bases, with 14 bases left in between. Germline V CDR1 and CDR2: SGHRS, YFSETQ. The CDR3 length is 15 residues.

The chain joins TRBV29-1 to TRBJ2-3; 11 bases are a match to TRBD1. The CDR3 contains 13 residues. Per germline, CDR1 SQVTM and CDR2 ANQGSEA. Trimming cost V 7 bases and J 5 bases; bases outside gene matches: 5. CDR3 sequence: CSGGQGAGDTQYF. As DNA, the CDR3 is TGCAGCGGAGGACAGGGGGCAGGAGATACGCAGTATTTT.

The chain joins TRBV5-1 to TRBJ2-1; D is possibly TRBD2 (6 bases). Per germline, CDR1 SGHRS and CDR2 YFSETQ. Trimming cost V 5 bases and J 6 bases, with 12 bases left between them. The CDR3 totals 13 residues. The CDR3 loop reads CASSSGDINEQFF. CDR3 in DNA: TGCGCCAGCAGTAGCGGAGATATCAATGAGCAGTTCTTC.

This clone was counted between two and nine times. The CDR3 nucleotides are TGCAGCTCCCAAGCGGGTGATTTCTACAATGAGCAGTTCTTC. This gives the protein CSSQAGDFYNEQFF. The chain has TRBV29-1 and TRBJ2-1, with a weak D call TRBD2 (6 bases). The CDR3 has 14 residues. Per the germline V gene, CDR1 is SQVTM and CDR2 is ANQGSEA. Trimming left V 8 bases short and J 3 bases short, with 17 bases between.

The CDR3 nucleotides read TGTGCCAGCTCACCAGGACTAGCGGGGGTCTCCTACGAGCAGTACTTC. As protein: CASSPGLAGVSYEQYF. The chain links TRBV18 to TRBJ2-7, with TRBD2 matching 13 bases. The CDR3 is made up of 16 amino acids. Germline CDR1 and CDR2: KGHSH and LQKENI. The trim removed 2 bases at V and 0 bases at J, leaving 1 base unmatched.

Notes on this clone: Other DNA variants within this sample encode the same CDR3. The CDR3 loop is CASSFYSYEQYF. The CDR3 DNA sequence: TGTGCCAGCAGTTTTTACTCCTACGAGCAGTACTTC. The gene calls are TRBV12-3 or TRBV12-4 and TRBJ2-7; D not resolved. The CDR3 extends over 12 amino acids. V dropped 3 bases and J dropped 0 bases, with 3 bases sitting between them.

The chain uses TRBV14 and TRBJ2-1, with 9 bases aligning to TRBD2. Unmatched junction bases numbered 4, after V lost 0 bases and J lost 4 bases. Looked up from germline, CDR1 is SGHDN and CDR2 is FVKESK. The CDR3 runs to 16 residues. This chain's CDR3 is CASSQDGTSGYNEQFF. DNA for the CDR3: TGTGCCAGCAGCCAAGACGGAACTAGCGGGTACAATGAGCAGTTCTTC.

A single count supports this clone. V gene TRBV29-1 combines with J gene TRBJ1-2, with D unclear. This CDR3 contains 11 residues. The germline V gene has CDR1 SQVTM and CDR2 ANQGSEA. V lost 5 bases and J 8 bases, leaving 12 bases between the germline ends. CDR3 sequence (DNA): TGCAGCGTTACCTCTCGAGTGGGCTACACCTTC. Translating gives CSVTSRVGYTF.

J is TRBJ2-7 and V is TRBV5-1; TRBD1 matches 10 bases. CDR1 and CDR2 (germline): SGHRS, YFSETQ. The CDR3 consists of 14 residues. V shed 1 base and J 5 bases; nucleotides not matched to a gene: 3. CDR3 protein: CASSLPGTGDEQYF. The CDR3 DNA reads TGCGCCAGCAGCTTGCCGGGGACAGGGGACGAGCAGTACTTC.

The rearrangement joins TRBV2 to TRBJ2-2; 9 bases match TRBD1. The length of the CDR3 is 17 residues. V shed 4 bases and J 1 base; nucleotides not matched to a gene: 7. Germline CDR1 reads SNHLY; CDR2 reads FYNNEI. The CDR3 nucleotides read TGTGCCAGCAGTGGGGACAGGGAACGAGGGAACACCGGGGAGCTGTTTTTT. It yields the protein CASSGDRERGNTGELFF.

This clone has only one observation. The gene calls are TRBV27 and TRBJ1-1, with D hard to call. Trimming removed 2 bases from V and 4 bases from J, with 8 bases in between. Germline loops: CDR1 MNHEY, CDR2 SMNVEV (reference sequence). CDR3 length: 13 amino acids. This CDR3 reads CASSLPPSTEAFF. CDR3 DNA: TGTGCCAGCAGTTTACCTCCCAGCACTGAAGCTTTCTTT.

The chain carries TRBV19 and TRBJ1-4; D gene ambiguous. Germline V lookup: CDR1 LNHDA, CDR2 SQIVND (reference sequence). This CDR3 comprises 13 residues. Trimming removed 5 bases from V and 7 bases from J, with 11 bases in between. The CDR3 DNA sequence: TGTGCCAGTAGTCATCCTTTTCGTGAAAAACTGTTTTTT. Translation gives CASSHPFREKLFF.

The chain recombines TRBV11-1 with TRBJ1-6; tentative D call: TRBD1 (5 bases). The CDR3 consists of 16 residues. CDR1 and CDR2 (germline): SGHAT, FQDESV (reference sequence). V was shortened by 5 bases and J by 7 bases, with 18 bases between the two germline ends. The CDR3 region is CASSRGVSTPNSPLHF. CDR3 DNA sequence: TGTGCCAGCAGCCGGGGCGTCTCGACACCAAATTCACCCCTCCACTTT. The entire variable domain, with the rest obtained from reference TRBV11-1 and TRBJ1-6, is as follows: EAEVAQSPRYKITEKSQAVAFWCDPISGHATLYWYRQILGQGPELLVQFQDESVVDDSQLPKDRFSAERLKGVDSTLKIQPAELGDSAMYLCASSRGVSTPNSPLHFGNGTRLTVT.

V gene TRBV27 combines with J gene TRBJ2-1, with D uncertain. The V end lost 2 bases, the J end lost 5 bases, and 10 bases lay between the germline ends. CDR1 is MNHEY, CDR2 SMNVEV, per germline (reference sequence). The CDR3 totals 14 residues. The CDR3 DNA reads TGTGCCAGCAGTTTACTCCCAAGAGACAATGAGCAGTTCTTC. This sequence encodes CASSLLPRDNEQFF.

The chain carries TRBV19 and TRBJ2-7; the D gene is possibly TRBD2 (6 bases). Trimming removed 4 bases from V and 4 bases from J, with 17 bases in between. The CDR3 contains 15 residues. Germline V CDR1 and CDR2: LNHDA, SQIVND (reference sequence). CDR3 sequence: CASSSWASASYEQYF. CDR3 nucleotide sequence: TGTGCCAGTAGTAGTTGGGCTAGCGCCTCTTACGAGCAGTACTTC.

The chain has TRBV14 and TRBJ2-2; unclear D gene. The CDR3 covers 13 residues. V was clipped by 4 bases and J by 9 bases, with 12 bases between them. Per the germline V gene, CDR1 is SGHDN and CDR2 is FVKESK. CDR3 amino acids: CASSPIAARELFF. The CDR3, as DNA: TGTGCCAGCAGCCCAATTGCCGCCAGGGAGCTGTTTTTT.

The chain recombines TRBV6-5 with TRBJ2-1; TRBD1 matches 8 bases. Germline CDR1 is MNHEY and CDR2 is SVGAGI. The CDR3 runs 16 residues. The V gene end was trimmed by 0 bases and the J gene end by 3 bases; junction bases not matched to a gene: 4. CDR3 sequence reads: CASSYSTGEVYNEQFF. The CDR3 bases are TGTGCCAGCAGTTACTCGACAGGGGAAGTCTACAATGAGCAGTTCTTC.

This rearrangement joins TRBV6-1 to TRBJ2-3; 7 bases line up with TRBD2. V lost 2 bases to trimming and J lost 3 bases; unmatched junction nucleotides: 8. The CDR3 loop spans 16 amino acids. Germline V gene lookup returns CDR1 MNHNS and CDR2 SASEGT. The CDR3, as DNA: TGTGCCAGCAGTGAACTGGGCGGGAGTGCAACAGATACGCAGTATTTT. This gives the protein CASSELGGSATDTQYF.